The next 14 T cell receptor beta chains were all read from a single sample in a study of T-cell memory formation after mild COVID-19 (dated by TCRdb to the early 2020s). Library preparation employed 5' RACE. Reads for this sample came from an Illumina NovaSeq 6000. The public reads were run again by TCRdb, first through fastp at Q25 and then through MiXCR, and only productive beta chains were kept. Rows matching on CDR3 protein sequence are summarized as one entry with the most common DNA and genes. This sample has around 450,000 distinct CDR3 sequences in its table, and around 24% of those were observed once. Around 8.8% of the sample is in the top ten clones. The sample was PBMCs or a T cell subset sorted from them (not recorded which). The receptors come from an adult woman who had mild COVID-19 (a few samples of this study predate the infection). The sample titles of this study are shuffled in the database, so cell type and time point are left out; the donor was told from shared clones.

A few counts support this clonotype. This rearrangement joins TRBV7-6 to TRBJ2-3, with D perhaps TRBD1 or TRBD2 (5 bases each). The CDR3 is made up of 13 amino acids. V was clipped by 5 bases and J by 8 bases, with 14 bases between them. CDR1 is SGHVS, CDR2 FNYEAQ, per germline. The CDR3 region is CASSQGTVTTQYF. CDR3 bases: TGTGCCAGCAGCCAAGGGACGGTTACTACGCAGTATTTT.

The V call is TRBV7-2, the J call TRBJ2-6, with D hard to call. The V and J ends lost 5 bases and 0 bases respectively, with 14 bases between them. Germline V gene sequence: CDR1 SGHTA, CDR2 FQGNSA. The CDR3 sequence is 17 residues long. This CDR3 reads CASSEKTLNSGANVLTF. The CDR3, as DNA: TGTGCCAGCAGCGAGAAGACGCTTAACTCTGGGGCCAACGTCCTGACTTTC.

This clonotype occurred many times. CDR3 sequence (DNA): TGTGCCAGCAGTTTAACAGGGTCCTACGAGCAGTACTTC. Its translation is CASSLTGSYEQYF. The gene calls are TRBV27 and TRBJ2-7; D is possibly TRBD1 (6 bases). The CDR3 runs to 13 residues. Germline V lookup: CDR1 MNHEY, CDR2 SMNVEV (reference sequence). Trimming left V 2 bases short and J 1 base short, with 6 bases between.

The chain links TRBV2 to TRBJ1-2, with a weak D call TRBD1 (5 bases). Trimming shortened V by 2 bases and J by 9 bases, and 16 bases separated the two germline ends. The germline CDR1 and CDR2 sequences are SNHLY and FYNNEI. This CDR3 has 14 amino acids. The CDR3 sequence: CASSETGRKSSYTF. DNA of the CDR3: TGTGCCAGCAGTGAAACGGGACGAAAGAGCAGCTACACCTTC.

CDR3 in amino acids: CSVWTSGLNTGELFF. The CDR3 DNA follows: TGCAGCGTTTGGACTAGCGGTCTGAACACCGGGGAGCTGTTTTTT. The chain links TRBV29-1 to TRBJ2-2, with TRBD2 matching 10 bases. The CDR3 totals 15 residues. After removal of 5 bases from V and 1 base from J, the junction contained 4 bases not matched to a gene. Germline V gene data show CDR1 as SQVTM and CDR2 as ANQGSEA.

The CDR3 sequence: CASSLGGVQSEAFF. DNA of the CDR3: TGTGCCAGCAGCTTGGGTGGGGTGCAGTCTGAAGCTTTCTTT. The J gene is TRBJ1-1, the V gene TRBV7-8; the D is unclear. CDR3 length: 14 amino acids. V gave up 3 bases and J gave up 6 bases, with 14 bases separating them. Germline CDR1 is SGHVS and CDR2 is FQNEAQ.

V is TRBV6-2 or TRBV6-3 and J is TRBJ1-2, with TRBD1 matching over 9 bases. The trim removed 5 bases at V and 5 bases at J, leaving 9 bases unmatched. From germline, CDR1 is MNHEY and CDR2 SVGEGT. The CDR3 runs 15 residues. The CDR3 is CASSGADRGSYGYTF. As DNA, the CDR3 is TGTGCCAGCAGTGGAGCGGACAGGGGCTCGTATGGCTACACCTTC.

This clonotype was observed a few times. The CDR3 region is CASSLTGLAPYEQYF. DNA of the CDR3: TGTGCCAGCAGCCTGACAGGGCTTGCCCCCTACGAGCAGTACTTC. The chain uses TRBV2 and TRBJ2-7; 7 bases align to TRBD1. Germline assignment: CDR1 SNHLY and CDR2 FYNNEI. The length of the CDR3 is 15 residues. The ends lost 6 bases at V and 2 bases at J; junction bases unmatched: 10.

The chain has TRBV7-2 and TRBJ2-6, with D possibly TRBD1 on 5 matching bases. Trimming stripped 4 bases from V and 2 bases from J, with 12 bases between. Germline V gene data show CDR1 as SGHTA and CDR2 as FQGNSA. The CDR3 has 16 residues. This chain's CDR3 is CASSSNARAGANVLTF. CDR3 nucleotides: TGTGCCAGCAGCTCTAACGCCAGGGCTGGGGCCAACGTCCTGACTTTC.

This clonotype was observed a few times. In DNA, the CDR3 is TGTGCCAGCATTCTGGGGGGGGGACGGAACTATGGCTACACCTTC. As protein: CASILGGGRNYGYTF. This chain uses TRBV6-1 with TRBJ1-2; D might be TRBD1 (5 bases). Per the germline V gene, CDR1 is MNHNS and CDR2 is SASEGT. V lost 7 bases to trimming and J lost 2 bases, with 17 bases between them. This CDR3 has 15 residues.

The chain joins TRBV2 to TRBJ1-1; D is uncertain. Trimming took 6 bases from V and 4 from J, leaving 15 bases between them. Per the germline V gene, CDR1 is SNHLY and CDR2 is FYNNEI. The CDR3 has 14 residues. CDR3 nucleotides: TGTGCCAGCAGCTGGACCCTGAAGGGCACTGAAGCTTTCTTT. It translates to CASSWTLKGTEAFF.

This clonotype was seen a few times. The CDR3 spells CASSLGGTSPWPQHF. Here the CDR3 DNA reads TGTGCCAGCAGCTTGGGGGGGACATCCCCGTGGCCCCAGCATTTT. The gene calls are TRBV5-6 and TRBJ1-5, with a possible D match to TRBD1 (6 bases). Deletions cut 0 bases from V and 9 bases from J, with 16 bases between. This CDR3 spans 15 amino acids. CDR1 is SGHDT, CDR2 YYEEEE, per germline.

The chain carries TRBV20-1 and TRBJ1-2, with no clear D. The CDR3 is 12 amino acids. Germline V gene lookup returns CDR1 DFQATT and CDR2 SNEGSKA (reference sequence). CDR3 sequence: CTAGGSNYGYTF. CDR3 nucleotide sequence: TGCACCGCCGGAGGCTCAAACTATGGCTACACCTTC.

The rearrangement joins TRBV7-9 to TRBJ2-5; TRBD2 matches 11 bases. The CDR3 length is 15 residues. Germline V gene data show CDR1 as SEHNR and CDR2 as FQNEAQ (reference sequence). Unmatched junction bases numbered 4, after V lost 5 bases and J lost 2 bases. In nucleotides, the CDR3 is TGTGCCAGCAGCATACTAGCGGGAGTTCAAGAGACCCAGTACTTC. The encoded protein is CASSILAGVQETQYF.